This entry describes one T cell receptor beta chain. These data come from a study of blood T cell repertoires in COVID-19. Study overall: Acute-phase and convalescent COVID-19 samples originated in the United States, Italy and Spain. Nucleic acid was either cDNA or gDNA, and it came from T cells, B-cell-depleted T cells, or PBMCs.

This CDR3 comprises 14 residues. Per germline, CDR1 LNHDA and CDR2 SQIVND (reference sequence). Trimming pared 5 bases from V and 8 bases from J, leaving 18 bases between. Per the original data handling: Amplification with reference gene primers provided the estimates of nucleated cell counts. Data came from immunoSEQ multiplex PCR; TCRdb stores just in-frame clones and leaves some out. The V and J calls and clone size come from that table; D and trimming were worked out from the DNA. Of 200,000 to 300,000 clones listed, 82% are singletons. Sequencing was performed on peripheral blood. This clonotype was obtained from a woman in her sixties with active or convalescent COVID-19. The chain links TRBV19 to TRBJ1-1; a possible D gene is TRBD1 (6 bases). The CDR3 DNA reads TGTGCCAGTAGTGGGTTCCCAGGGGTTCGAGAAGCTTTCTTT. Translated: CASSGFPGVREAFF.